The text below deals with one T cell receptor (beta chain). These data belong to a study of blood T cell repertoires in COVID-19. Method: immunoSEQ multiplex PCR; TCRdb's copy keeps in-frame clones and lacks some. Counted here are around 150,000 clones, 85% occurring once; the ten biggest clones make up more than 7.5%. The CDR3 contains 12 residues. Germline V gives CDR1 SQVTM, CDR2 ANQGSEA. The V and J ends lost 8 bases and 7 bases, in that order; junction bases with no gene match: 9. This chain links TRBV29-1 with TRBJ1-1, with 8 bases matching TRBD1. The source is a woman aged 60-75 years with COVID-19, enrolled during active disease. The sample was peripheral blood. The CDR3 nucleotides are TGCAGCACCGGGACAGGTTGGGGTGAAGCTTTCTTT. It translates to CSTGTGWGEAFF.